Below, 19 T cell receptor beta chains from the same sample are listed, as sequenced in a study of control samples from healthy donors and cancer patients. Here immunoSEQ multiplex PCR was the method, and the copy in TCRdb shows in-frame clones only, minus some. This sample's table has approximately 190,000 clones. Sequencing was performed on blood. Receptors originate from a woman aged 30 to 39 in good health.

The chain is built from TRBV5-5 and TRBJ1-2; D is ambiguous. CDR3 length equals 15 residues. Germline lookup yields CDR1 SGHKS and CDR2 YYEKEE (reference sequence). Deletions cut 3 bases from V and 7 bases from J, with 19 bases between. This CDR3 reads CASSSEEAGWVGYTF. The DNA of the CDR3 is TGTGCCAGCAGCTCTGAGGAGGCCGGTTGGGTTGGCTACACCTTC. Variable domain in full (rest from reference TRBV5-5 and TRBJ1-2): DAGVTQSPTHLIKTRGQQVTLRCSPISGHKSVSWYQQVLGQGPQFIFQYYEKEERGRGNFPDRFSARQFPNYSSELNVNALLLGDSALYLCASSSEEAGWVGYTFGSGTRLTVV.

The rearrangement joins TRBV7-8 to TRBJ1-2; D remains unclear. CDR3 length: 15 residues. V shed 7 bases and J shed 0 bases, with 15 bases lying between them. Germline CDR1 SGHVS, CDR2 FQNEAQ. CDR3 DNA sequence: TGTGCCAGCACCTCTGTAAGGAAAGCTAACTATGGCTACACCTTC. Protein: CASTSVRKANYGYTF.

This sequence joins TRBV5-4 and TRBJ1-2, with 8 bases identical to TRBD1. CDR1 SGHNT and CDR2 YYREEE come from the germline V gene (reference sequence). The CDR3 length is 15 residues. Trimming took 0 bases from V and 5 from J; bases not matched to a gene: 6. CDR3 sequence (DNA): TGTGCCAGCAGCTTGGGACGGACAGGGCAATATGGCTACACCTTC. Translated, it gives CASSLGRTGQYGYTF.

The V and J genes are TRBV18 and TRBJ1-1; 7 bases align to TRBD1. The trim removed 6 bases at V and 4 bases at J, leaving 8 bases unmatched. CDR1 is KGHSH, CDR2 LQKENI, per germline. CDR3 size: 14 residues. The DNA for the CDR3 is TGTGCCAGCTCTCTTCCAGGGGGGGGCACTGAAGCTTTCTTT. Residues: CASSLPGGGTEAFF.

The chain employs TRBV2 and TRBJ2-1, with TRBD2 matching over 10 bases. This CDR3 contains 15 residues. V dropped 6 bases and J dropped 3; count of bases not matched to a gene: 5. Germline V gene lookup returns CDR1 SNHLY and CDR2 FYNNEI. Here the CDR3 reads CASRGTSAGYNEQFF. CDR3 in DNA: TGTGCCAGCAGGGGGACTAGCGCTGGCTACAATGAGCAGTTCTTC.

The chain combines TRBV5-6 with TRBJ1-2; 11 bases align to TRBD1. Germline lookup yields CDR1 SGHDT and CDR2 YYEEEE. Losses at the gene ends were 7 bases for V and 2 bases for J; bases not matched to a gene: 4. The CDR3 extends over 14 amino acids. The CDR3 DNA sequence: TGTGCCAGCGTCTGGGACAGGGGGAACTATGGCTACACCTTC. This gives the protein CASVWDRGNYGYTF.

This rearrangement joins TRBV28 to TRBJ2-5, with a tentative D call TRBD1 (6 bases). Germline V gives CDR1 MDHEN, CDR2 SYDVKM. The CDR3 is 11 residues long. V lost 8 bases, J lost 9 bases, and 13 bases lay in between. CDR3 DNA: TGTGCCAGCGGCAGGGGTGGGGCCCAGTACTTC. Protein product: CASGRGGAQYF.

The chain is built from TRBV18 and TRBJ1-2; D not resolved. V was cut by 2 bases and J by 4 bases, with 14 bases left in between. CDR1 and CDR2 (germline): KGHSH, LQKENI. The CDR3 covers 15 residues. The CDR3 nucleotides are TGTGCCAGCTCACCAGAGGTGGGGAGTGGCTATGGCTACACCTTC. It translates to CASSPEVGSGYGYTF.

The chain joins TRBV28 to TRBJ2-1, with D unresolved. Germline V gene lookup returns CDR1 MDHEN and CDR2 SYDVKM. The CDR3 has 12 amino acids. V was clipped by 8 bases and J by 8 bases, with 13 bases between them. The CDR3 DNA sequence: TGTGCCAGCTCACCGCACGACGATGAGCAGTTCTTC. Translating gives CASSPHDDEQFF.

CDR3 sequence: CASSVVSRAGRYNEQFF. The CDR3 DNA follows: TGTGCCAGCAGCGTAGTGTCCCGAGCGGGAAGGTACAATGAGCAGTTCTTC. The chain links TRBV9 to TRBJ2-1, with 7 positions matching TRBD2. In germline, CDR1 is SGDLS, CDR2 YYNGEE. This CDR3 comprises 17 residues. V shed 0 bases, J shed 4 bases, and the junction held 10 bases outside the gene matches.

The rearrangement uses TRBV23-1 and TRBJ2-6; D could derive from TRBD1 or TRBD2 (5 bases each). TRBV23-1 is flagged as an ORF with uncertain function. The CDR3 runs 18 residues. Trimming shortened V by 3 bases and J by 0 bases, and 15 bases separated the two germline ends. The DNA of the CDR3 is TGCGCCAGCAGTCAGCTCGGGACGGGTTCCTCTGGGGCCAACGTCCTGACTTTC. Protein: CASSQLGTGSSGANVLTF.

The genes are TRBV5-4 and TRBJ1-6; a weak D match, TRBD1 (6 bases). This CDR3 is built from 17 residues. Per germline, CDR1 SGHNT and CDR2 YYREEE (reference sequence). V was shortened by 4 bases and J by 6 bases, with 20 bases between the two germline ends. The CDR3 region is CASSRGQPGSGNSPLHF. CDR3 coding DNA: TGTGCCAGCAGCCGAGGACAGCCAGGGTCGGGTAATTCACCCCTCCACTTT.

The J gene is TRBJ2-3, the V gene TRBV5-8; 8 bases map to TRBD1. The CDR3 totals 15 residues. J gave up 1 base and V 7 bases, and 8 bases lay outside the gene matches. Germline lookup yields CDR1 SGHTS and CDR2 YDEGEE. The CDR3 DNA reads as TGTGCCAGCGGTTGGACAGGGAGAGGCACAGATACGCAGTATTTT. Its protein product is CASGWTGRGTDTQYF.

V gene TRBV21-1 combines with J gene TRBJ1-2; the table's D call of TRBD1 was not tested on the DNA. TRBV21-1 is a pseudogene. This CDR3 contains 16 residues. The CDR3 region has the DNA TGTGCCAGCAGCAAAGGAGATCTTGACAGAATATATGGCTACACCTTC. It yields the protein CASSKGDLDRIYGYTF.

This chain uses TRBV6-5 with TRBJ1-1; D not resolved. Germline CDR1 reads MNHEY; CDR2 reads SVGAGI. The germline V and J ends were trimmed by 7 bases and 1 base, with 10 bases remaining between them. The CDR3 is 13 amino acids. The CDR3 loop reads CASINSGNTEAFF. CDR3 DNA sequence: TGTGCCAGCATTAATTCAGGGAACACTGAAGCTTTCTTT.

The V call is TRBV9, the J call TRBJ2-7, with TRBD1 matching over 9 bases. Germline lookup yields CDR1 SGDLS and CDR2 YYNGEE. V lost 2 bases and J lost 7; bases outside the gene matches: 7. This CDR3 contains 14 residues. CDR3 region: CASSVTGGPAEQYF. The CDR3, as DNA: TGTGCCAGCAGCGTGACAGGGGGGCCGGCGGAGCAGTACTTC.

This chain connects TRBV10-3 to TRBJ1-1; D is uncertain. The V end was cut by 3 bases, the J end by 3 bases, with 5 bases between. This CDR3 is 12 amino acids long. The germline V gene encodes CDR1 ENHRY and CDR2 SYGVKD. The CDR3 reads CAISEGYTEAFF. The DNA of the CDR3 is TGTGCCATCAGTGAAGGGTACACTGAAGCTTTCTTT.

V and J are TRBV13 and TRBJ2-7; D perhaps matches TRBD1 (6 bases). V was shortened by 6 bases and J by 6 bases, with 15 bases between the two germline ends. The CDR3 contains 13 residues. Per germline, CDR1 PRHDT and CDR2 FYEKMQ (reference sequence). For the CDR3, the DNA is TGTGCCAGCAGTTCGACAGGTTACGGCGAGCAGTACTTC. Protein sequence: CASSSTGYGEQYF.

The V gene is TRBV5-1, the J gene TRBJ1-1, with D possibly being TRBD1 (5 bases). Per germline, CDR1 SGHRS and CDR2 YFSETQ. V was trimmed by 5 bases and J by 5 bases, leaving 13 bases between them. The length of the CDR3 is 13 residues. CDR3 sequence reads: CASRVRVGTEAFF. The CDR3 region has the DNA TGCGCCAGCAGGGTCAGGGTCGGGACTGAAGCTTTCTTT.